This TCR beta chain was captured in a study of blood T cell repertoires in COVID-19. Sequenced by immunoSEQ multiplex PCR; TCRdb stores in-frame clones only, minus some. The data show some 100,000 clones, roughly 86% seen once. The CDR3 has 15 residues. Deletions cut 6 bases from V and 1 base from J, with 13 bases between. Germline loops: CDR1 MNHNY, CDR2 SVGAGI (reference sequence). This receptor was taken from a woman aged 60-75 years with acute or convalescent COVID-19. Material for sequencing was peripheral blood. V is TRBV6-6 and J is TRBJ1-5; the D gene is possibly TRBD1 (6 bases). CDR3 amino acids: CASSSGGASNQPQHF. As DNA, the CDR3 is TGTGCCAGCAGCTCGGGGGGGGCGAGCAATCAGCCCCAGCATTTT.